The rows below give T cell receptor beta chains drawn from one sample of a study of regulatory T cells in long-lasting Graves disease. TCRdb re-analysed the multiplex PCR reads in MiXCR, keeping a single row per CDR3 protein. Of around 510,000 distinct CDR3 sequences listed, under 25% are singletons. Sequencing was performed on peripheral blood mononuclear cells (PBMCs), taken when the disease was refractory, from a patient treated with antithyroid drugs. Receptors originate from a female donor with Graves disease. CDR3s include the opening cysteine and the closing phenylalanine or tryptophan. D genes are given only for firm matches. Size values are once, few and many counts, or a class for expanded clones, and some rows have none.

cdr3_aa: CASSDSGTSVGSEQYF
cdr3_nt: TGTGCCAGCAGTGATTCCGGGACTAGCGTCGGATCCGAGCAGTACTTC
j_call: TRBJ2-7
clone_size: many
v_call: TRBV12-3/TRBV12-4
d_call: TRBD2

cdr3_aa: CSVCAGWGTEAFF
cdr3_nt: TGCAGCGTTTGCGCGGGGTGGGGCACTGAAGCTTTCTTT
j_call: TRBJ1-1
clone_size: few
v_call: TRBV29-1
d_call: -

cdr3_aa: CASTGQGGLEDTQYF
cdr3_nt: TGTGCCAGCACTGGACAGGGAGGACTTGAAGATACGCAGTATTTT
j_call: TRBJ2-3
clone_size: -
v_call: TRBV6-1
d_call: TRBD1

cdr3_aa: CASNPLIPILDTDTQYF
cdr3_nt: TGTGCCAGCAACCCCTTAATCCCTATACTGGATACAGATACGCAGTATTTT
j_call: TRBJ2-3
clone_size: -
v_call: TRBV6-2/TRBV6-3
d_call: -

cdr3_aa: CSARTTENTEAFF
cdr3_nt: TGCAGTGCTAGAACTACGGAGAACACTGAAGCTTTCTTT
j_call: TRBJ1-1
clone_size: -
v_call: TRBV20-1
d_call: -

cdr3_aa: CSAPPTGAGANVLTF
cdr3_nt: TGCAGTGCGCCACCTACAGGGGCCGGGGCCAACGTCCTGACTTTC
j_call: TRBJ2-6
clone_size: -
v_call: TRBV20-1
d_call: TRBD1

cdr3_aa: CASSGNSGTPNQPQHF
cdr3_nt: TGTGCCAGCAGTGGAAACTCCGGGACTCCGAATCAGCCCCAGCATTTT
j_call: TRBJ1-5
clone_size: few
v_call: TRBV2
d_call: -

cdr3_aa: CASSLGGTSVYYEQYF
cdr3_nt: TGTGCCAGCAGCTTGGGGGGGACTAGCGTATACTACGAGCAGTACTTC
j_call: TRBJ2-7
clone_size: many
v_call: TRBV7-2
d_call: TRBD2

cdr3_aa: CASSLISNTEAFF
cdr3_nt: TGTGCCAGCAGCTTGATATCGAACACTGAAGCTTTCTTT
j_call: TRBJ1-1
clone_size: many
v_call: TRBV5-6
d_call: -

cdr3_aa: CASSFSGRAYEQYF
cdr3_nt: TGTGCCAGCAGCTTTAGCGGGAGGGCCTACGAGCAGTACTTC
j_call: TRBJ2-7
clone_size: many
v_call: TRBV7-9
d_call: TRBD2

cdr3_aa: CAAQGGLIGELFF
cdr3_nt: TGTGCCGCCCAGGGGGGGCTAATCGGGGAGCTGTTTTTT
j_call: TRBJ2-2
clone_size: -
v_call: TRBV10-3
d_call: -

cdr3_aa: CASRPYRDGGYTF
cdr3_nt: TGTGCCAGCAGGCCATACAGGGACGGTGGCTACACCTTC
j_call: TRBJ1-2
clone_size: once
v_call: TRBV27
d_call: -

cdr3_aa: CATRQGTMNTEAFF
cdr3_nt: TGTGCCACCAGACAGGGGACCATGAACACTGAAGCTTTCTTT
j_call: TRBJ1-1
clone_size: many
v_call: TRBV15
d_call: TRBD1

cdr3_aa: CASSYQDSTDTQYF
cdr3_nt: TGTGCCAGCAGTTACCAGGACTCCACAGATACGCAGTATTTT
j_call: TRBJ2-3
clone_size: -
v_call: TRBV6-5
d_call: -

cdr3_aa: CSADPGIKETQYF
cdr3_nt: TGCAGTGCCGACCCAGGTATTAAAGAGACCCAGTACTTC
j_call: TRBJ2-5
clone_size: -
v_call: TRBV20-1
d_call: -

cdr3_aa: CASSPIGPGNTVYF
cdr3_nt: TGTGCCAGCTCACCAATCGGACCTGGAAACACCGTATATTTT
j_call: TRBJ1-3
clone_size: -
v_call: TRBV18
d_call: -

cdr3_aa: CASSDVTGNQPQHF
cdr3_nt: TGTGCCAGCAGCGATGTGACTGGCAATCAGCCCCAGCATTTT
j_call: TRBJ1-5
clone_size: -
v_call: TRBV11-2
d_call: -

cdr3_aa: CASSANSNQPQHF
cdr3_nt: TGTGCCAGCAGCGCTAATAGCAATCAGCCCCAGCATTTT
j_call: TRBJ1-5
clone_size: many
v_call: TRBV6-1
d_call: -

cdr3_aa: CASTSGGHDEQFF
cdr3_nt: TGTGCCAGCACCAGCGGGGGGCACGATGAGCAGTTCTTC
j_call: TRBJ2-1
clone_size: -
v_call: TRBV28
d_call: TRBD2

cdr3_aa: CASSFRGLTYEQYF
cdr3_nt: TGTGCCAGCAGTTTCCGGGGGCTGACCTACGAGCAGTACTTC
j_call: TRBJ2-7
clone_size: many
v_call: TRBV28
d_call: -

cdr3_aa: CASSMDRQMNTEAFF
cdr3_nt: TGTGCCAGTAGTATGGACAGACAGATGAACACTGAAGCTTTCTTT
j_call: TRBJ1-1
clone_size: -
v_call: TRBV19
d_call: -

cdr3_aa: CASSYRRGGTEAFF
cdr3_nt: TGTGCCAGCAGTTATCGACGGGGGGGCACTGAAGCTTTCTTT
j_call: TRBJ1-1
clone_size: many
v_call: TRBV6-5
d_call: -

cdr3_aa: CASSLGVNEQYF
cdr3_nt: TGTGCCAGCAGCTTAGGGGTTAACGAGCAGTACTTC
j_call: TRBJ2-7
clone_size: few
v_call: TRBV7-9
d_call: -

cdr3_aa: CATSRDFAGTGGGEQYF
cdr3_nt: TGTGCCACCAGCAGAGATTTTGCCGGGACAGGGGGCGGCGAGCAGTACTTC
j_call: TRBJ2-7
clone_size: few
v_call: TRBV15
d_call: TRBD1

cdr3_aa: CSATDRGYGANVLTF
cdr3_nt: TGCAGTGCCACCGATAGGGGTTATGGGGCCAACGTCCTGACTTTC
j_call: TRBJ2-6
clone_size: -
v_call: TRBV20-1
d_call: -

cdr3_aa: CASSQGGRTLSGNTIYF
cdr3_nt: TGTGCCAGCAGCCAAGGAGGTCGGACCCTCTCTGGAAACACCATATATTTT
j_call: TRBJ1-3
clone_size: -
v_call: TRBV4-2
d_call: -

cdr3_aa: CASSYSKHKGGETQYF
cdr3_nt: TGTGCCAGCAGTTACTCGAAACATAAGGGGGGCGAGACCCAGTACTTC
j_call: TRBJ2-5
clone_size: many
v_call: TRBV6-5
d_call: -

cdr3_aa: CASSYLGQIEAFF
cdr3_nt: TGTGCCAGCAGTTACCTAGGACAGATTGAAGCTTTCTTT
j_call: TRBJ1-1
clone_size: many
v_call: TRBV6-5
d_call: -

cdr3_aa: CASSPLATVETQYF
cdr3_nt: TGTGCCAGCAGTCCACTAGCGACGGTTGAGACCCAGTACTTC
j_call: TRBJ2-5
clone_size: many
v_call: TRBV27
d_call: TRBD2

cdr3_aa: CASSYSGMGGTEAFF
cdr3_nt: TGTGCCAGCAGTTACTCAGGGATGGGAGGCACTGAAGCTTTCTTT
j_call: TRBJ1-1
clone_size: -
v_call: TRBV6-2/TRBV6-3
d_call: -

cdr3_aa: CAWRGDRNTEAFF
cdr3_nt: TGTGCCTGGAGGGGCGACAGGAACACTGAAGCTTTCTTT
j_call: TRBJ1-1
clone_size: few
v_call: TRBV30
d_call: -

cdr3_aa: CASSLFVRYEQYF
cdr3_nt: TGTGCCAGCAGTTTGTTCGTGCGTTACGAGCAGTACTTC
j_call: TRBJ2-7
clone_size: few
v_call: TRBV12-3/TRBV12-4
d_call: -

cdr3_aa: CASSATLAGGHGVYF
cdr3_nt: TGTGCCAGCAGTGCCACTCTAGCGGGAGGCCATGGGGTGTACTTC
j_call: TRBJ2-5
clone_size: -
v_call: TRBV28
d_call: TRBD2

cdr3_aa: CASSDGGRHTDTQYF
cdr3_nt: TGTGCCAGCAGTGACGGCGGGAGGCACACAGATACGCAGTATTTT
j_call: TRBJ2-3
clone_size: few
v_call: TRBV6-4
d_call: TRBD2

cdr3_aa: CSAKTGSDTEAFF
cdr3_nt: TGCAGCGCTAAGACAGGGTCGGACACTGAAGCTTTCTTT
j_call: TRBJ1-1
clone_size: -
v_call: TRBV29-1
d_call: TRBD1

cdr3_aa: CASIRLDEKQYF
cdr3_nt: TGTGCCAGCATTCGTTTGGATGAGAAGCAGTACTTC
j_call: TRBJ2-7
clone_size: few
v_call: TRBV6-1
d_call: -

cdr3_aa: CASRYYSRNIQYF
cdr3_nt: TGTGCCAGCAGGTACTACTCCAGAAACATTCAGTACTTC
j_call: TRBJ2-4
clone_size: many
v_call: TRBV2
d_call: -

cdr3_aa: CASSTPGLANGGSIQYF
cdr3_nt: TGTGCCAGCAGTACACCGGGACTAGCGAACGGAGGAAGCATTCAGTACTTC
j_call: TRBJ2-4
clone_size: many
v_call: TRBV28
d_call: TRBD2

cdr3_aa: CASSFGHRQGDAGYTF
cdr3_nt: TGTGCCAGCAGTTTCGGACACCGACAGGGGGATGCTGGCTACACCTTC
j_call: TRBJ1-2
clone_size: many
v_call: TRBV6-5
d_call: TRBD1

cdr3_aa: CASSATGGSSDTQYF
cdr3_nt: TGTGCCAGCAGCGCCACAGGGGGCTCTTCAGATACGCAGTATTTT
j_call: TRBJ2-3
clone_size: -
v_call: TRBV7-3
d_call: TRBD1

cdr3_aa: CASSAESSGKSCEQYF
cdr3_nt: TGTGCCAGCAGCGCTGAATCTAGCGGGAAATCCTGCGAGCAGTACTTC
j_call: TRBJ2-7
clone_size: -
v_call: TRBV7-9
d_call: TRBD2

cdr3_aa: CASTAGLGQPQHF
cdr3_nt: TGTGCCAGTACGGCGGGGTTGGGTCAGCCCCAGCATTTT
j_call: TRBJ1-5
clone_size: once
v_call: TRBV19
d_call: -

cdr3_aa: CSARDNVGRPLHF
cdr3_nt: TGCAGTGCTAGAGATAATGTGGGGAGACCCCTCCACTTT
j_call: TRBJ1-6
clone_size: -
v_call: TRBV20-1
d_call: -

cdr3_aa: CASSLGSEWAAGGRNKQFF
cdr3_nt: TGTGCCAGCAGTTTAGGGTCTGAGTGGGCGGCGGGAGGTCGCAATAAGCAGTTCTTC
j_call: TRBJ2-1
clone_size: -
v_call: TRBV27
d_call: TRBD2

cdr3_aa: CASSPRTGARETQYF
cdr3_nt: TGTGCCAGCAGCCCACGGACAGGGGCGCGAGAGACCCAGTACTTC
j_call: TRBJ2-5
clone_size: few
v_call: TRBV7-8
d_call: TRBD1

cdr3_aa: CASSPANTEAFF
cdr3_nt: TGTGCCAGCAGCCCGGCGAACACTGAAGCTTTCTTT
j_call: TRBJ1-1
clone_size: many
v_call: TRBV12-3/TRBV12-4
d_call: -